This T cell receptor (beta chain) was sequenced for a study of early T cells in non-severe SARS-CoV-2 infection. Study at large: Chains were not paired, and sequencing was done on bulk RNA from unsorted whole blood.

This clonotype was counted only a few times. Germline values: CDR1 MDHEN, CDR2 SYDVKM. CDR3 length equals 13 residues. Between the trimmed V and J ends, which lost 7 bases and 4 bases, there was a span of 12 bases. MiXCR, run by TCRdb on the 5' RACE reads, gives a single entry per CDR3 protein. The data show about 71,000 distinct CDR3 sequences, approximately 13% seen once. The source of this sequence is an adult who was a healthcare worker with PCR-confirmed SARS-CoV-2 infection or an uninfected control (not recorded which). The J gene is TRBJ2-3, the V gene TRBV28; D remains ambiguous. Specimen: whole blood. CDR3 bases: TGTGCCAGCACCCCCGTCCTGGCAGATACGCAGTATTTT. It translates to CASTPVLADTQYF.